The rows below give T cell receptor beta chains drawn from one sample of a study of patients and donors after allogeneic stem cell transplantation. MiXCR, applied by TCRdb to the RT-PCR reads, yields one record per CDR3 protein. The data contain some 150,000 distinct CDR3 sequences, 30% to 45% of them seen just once; the ten biggest clones take up 50% to 65%. Material for sequencing was blood, either unsorted or a sorted T cell fraction (not recorded which). The receptors here all came from a human donor who was either an allogeneic HSCT recipient or a stem cell or donor lymphocyte infusion donor (not recorded which). It is not recorded whose cells these are; they may come from a transplant donor. Both conserved end residues are part of each CDR3. D genes are given only for firm matches. Size is omitted from some rows. Given values are once, few, many or a class for expanded clones.

V,size,J,length,D,DNA,CDR3
TRBV7-9,NA,TRBJ1-1,15,NA,TGTGCCAGCAGCCCATTGGGAGGGGACGTCACTGAAGCTTTCTTT,CASSPLGGDVTEAFF
TRBV11-1,NA,TRBJ2-5,13,NA,TGTGCCAGCAGCTCCAGGGAACAAGAGACCCAGTACTTC,CASSSREQETQYF
TRBV28,NA,TRBJ1-3,18,NA,TGTGCCAGCAGTCCGACGGGGGCCGGTATTCTCTCTGGAAACACCATATATTTT,CASSPTGAGILSGNTIYF
TRBV5-1,few,TRBJ1-3,11,NA,TGCGCCAGCACGGAGGGAGACACCATATATTTT,CASTEGDTIYF
TRBV6-5,NA,TRBJ2-1,15,NA,TGTGCCAGCAGTTACCTGGAGGGACCCTACAATGAGCAGTTCTTC,CASSYLEGPYNEQFF
TRBV29-1,few,TRBJ1-2,12,TRBD1,TGCAGCGTAGGACAGGCTTACTATGGCTACACCTTC,CSVGQAYYGYTF
TRBV20-1,few,TRBJ1-5,16,NA,TGCAGTGCCCGAGGGTGGGGACACGATAGCAATCAGCCCCAGCATTTT,CSARGWGHDSNQPQHF
TRBV12-3/TRBV12-4,few,TRBJ1-5,12,NA,TGTGCCAGCAGAAACAGGAATCAGCCCCAGCATTTT,CASRNRNQPQHF
TRBV18,few,TRBJ1-6,15,NA,TGTGCCAGCTCACCAAACAGGGAAGATAATTCACCCCTCCACTTT,CASSPNREDNSPLHF
TRBV7-9,few,TRBJ2-2,15,TRBD2,TGTGCCAGCAGCTCTAGCGGGGCGAACACCGGGGAGCTGTTTTTT,CASSSSGANTGELFF
TRBV12-3/TRBV12-4,NA,TRBJ1-1,14,TRBD1,TGTGCCAGCAGCAGAACCAGGGGGCACACTGAAGCTTTCTTT,CASSRTRGHTEAFF
TRBV12-3/TRBV12-4,NA,TRBJ1-3,11,NA,TGTGCCAGCAGTTTTACCAACACCATATATTTT,CASSFTNTIYF
TRBV6-6,few,TRBJ1-2,17,TRBD1,TGTGCCAGCAGTGGAGAGGTGTCGGGACAGGAGAGGAATGGCTACACCTTC,CASSGEVSGQERNGYTF
TRBV6-2/TRBV6-3,NA,TRBJ1-3,12,NA,TGTGCCAGCAGCGACTCTGGAAACACCATATATTTT,CASSDSGNTIYF
TRBV28,NA,TRBJ1-1,13,NA,TGTGCCAGCAGTCTGCGGGGTTACACTGAAGCTTTCTTT,CASSLRGYTEAFF
TRBV28,few,TRBJ1-2,14,NA,TGTGCCAGCAGTTTGGGCGACCTGAGATATGGCTACACCTTC,CASSLGDLRYGYTF
TRBV4-3,NA,TRBJ1-3,16,NA,TGCGCCAGCAGCCTCAAGTCGCCAGGCTCTGGAAACACCATATATTTT,CASSLKSPGSGNTIYF
TRBV11-2,NA,TRBJ1-1,16,NA,TGTGCCAGCAGCCTTCTAGGAGGGGGGTGGAACACTGAAGCTTTCTTT,CASSLLGGGWNTEAFF
TRBV24-1,NA,TRBJ2-3,16,TRBD2,TGTGCCACCAGTGATTTTGGGCGGGGGGGCCCGGATACGCAGTATTTT,CATSDFGRGGPDTQYF
TRBV7-9,NA,TRBJ2-5,13,TRBD2,TGTGCCAGCAGCGCGGGACTAGAAGAGACCCAGTACTTC,CASSAGLEETQYF
TRBV5-1,many,TRBJ1-2,14,NA,TGCGCCAGCAGCACCGGACAGCACGACTATGGCTACACCTTC,CASSTGQHDYGYTF
TRBV29-1,few,TRBJ1-1,13,NA,TGCAGCGCCCTAAGTCCAGTGAACACTGAAGCTTTCTTT,CSALSPVNTEAFF
TRBV4-3,NA,TRBJ2-7,15,NA,TGCGCCAGCAGCCAAGGGACACCGACTCTCTACGAGCAGTACTTC,CASSQGTPTLYEQYF